Detailed here is one T cell receptor (beta chain). The V gene lost 5 bases and the J gene lost 3 bases, with 10 bases spanning the gap. This CDR3 is 14 amino acids long. Germline lookup yields CDR1 SGHTA and CDR2 FQGTGA. Per the study methods: Amplification from reference gene primers served as the basis for estimated nucleated cell counts. Data came from immunoSEQ multiplex PCR; TCRdb stores just in-frame clones and leaves some out. D and trimming were read from the DNA, whereas the V and J calls and clone size are those reported in that table. The table records 90,000 to 110,000 clones, approximately 80% of them present only once. This entry belongs to a study of blood T cell repertoires in COVID-19. Study overall: The study drew acute and convalescent COVID-19 samples from the United States, Italy and Spain. PBMCs, B-cell-depleted T cells, or T cells provided the cDNA or gDNA that made up the material.

Sample: peripheral blood. This chain joins TRBV7-3 and TRBJ2-2, with a tentative D call TRBD1 (6 bases). This clonotype was sampled from a woman of 80 years or more with active or convalescent COVID-19. In DNA form, the CDR3 reads TGTGCCAGCAGCCCGCACAGGGACACCGGGGAGCTGTTTTTT. Residues: CASSPHRDTGELFF.